Listed below are T cell receptor beta chains from one sample, sequenced in a study of blood T cell repertoires in COVID-19. The protocol was immunoSEQ multiplex PCR, while the TCRdb copy is restricted to in-frame clones and leaves out a portion. The data hold 40,000 or so clones, with roughly 84% observed a single time. Input material: peripheral blood. Receptors were obtained from a human donor in a cohort sampled during active COVID-19. The CDR3 runs from the conserved cysteine through the conserved F or W. D genes are given only for firm matches. Clone size is given for some rows only: seen once, a few or many times, or a class if the clone is expanded.

D	size	V	J	CDR3	DNA
TRBD2	NA	TRBV7-9	TRBJ2-3	CASSSVAGSGDTQYF	TGTGCCAGCAGCTCAGTAGCGGGGTCAGGGGATACGCAGTATTTT
NA	NA	TRBV7-9	TRBJ2-5	CASSWETGIGETQYF	TGTGCCAGCAGCTGGGAAACAGGGATCGGGGAGACCCAGTACTTC
NA	once	TRBV29-1	TRBJ2-1	CSARFSSSYNEQFF	TGCAGCGCCAGGTTTTCGAGCTCCTACAATGAGCAGTTCTTC
NA	few	TRBV7-8	TRBJ2-6	CASSFVLPSGANVLTF	TGTGCCAGCAGCTTCGTCCTACCCTCTGGGGCCAACGTCCTGACTTTC
NA	once	TRBV6-5	TRBJ1-3	CASSPDPGNTIYF	TGTGCCAGCAGCCCAGATCCTGGAAACACCATATATTTT
NA	NA	TRBV12-1	TRBJ2-5	CASSSPGLAGGPGETQYF	TGTGCCAGCAGCTCACCGGGACTAGCGGGGGGGCCAGGAGAGACCCAGTACTTC
NA	NA	TRBV5-4	TRBJ2-2	CASSLTSGLSTGELFF	TGTGCCAGCAGCCTTACCTCAGGGTTGTCGACCGGGGAGCTGTTTTTT
TRBD1	NA	TRBV7-9	TRBJ1-5	CASSSTGQVAQHF	TGTGCCAGCAGCTCAACCGGACAGGTCGCCCAGCATTTT
NA	NA	TRBV12-3/TRBV12-4	TRBJ2-1	CASSQGGGEQFF	TGTGCCAGCAGCCAAGGGGGGGGTGAGCAGTTCTTC
NA	NA	TRBV4-1	TRBJ2-5	CASSPRGQGGQETQYF	TGCGCCAGCAGCCCTAGGGGGCAGGGGGGCCAAGAGACCCAGTACTTC
TRBD2	once	TRBV11-2	TRBJ2-2	CASSLVTSGGAGELFF	TGTGCCAGCAGCTTAGTGACTAGCGGGGGGGCCGGGGAGCTGTTTTTT
NA	NA	TRBV7-9	TRBJ1-1	CASRYGHQNTEAFF	TGTGCCAGCAGATATGGACACCAGAACACTGAAGCTTTCTTT
TRBD1	once	TRBV7-2	TRBJ1-3	CASSTQPGGVGNTIYF	TGTGCCAGCAGCACACAACCAGGGGGCGTTGGAAACACCATATATTTT
TRBD1	NA	TRBV5-1	TRBJ2-5	CASSLRDSEVWETQYF	TGCGCCAGCAGCTTGAGGGACAGCGAAGTGTGGGAGACCCAGTACTTC
NA	NA	TRBV12-3/TRBV12-4	TRBJ1-1	CASSFVRTEAFF	TGTGCCAGCAGTTTTGTGCGCACTGAAGCTTTCTTT
TRBD1	NA	TRBV6-5	TRBJ1-2	CASSAGTGGYGYTF	TGTGCCAGCAGCGCCGGGACAGGCGGCTATGGCTACACCTTC
NA	NA	TRBV7-7	TRBJ2-3	CASSLDIGGTDTQYF	TGTGCCAGCAGCTTAGATATCGGTGGCACAGATACGCAGTATTTT
TRBD1	few	TRBV2	TRBJ2-4	CASSGGTAAKNIQYF	TGTGCCAGCAGTGGAGGGACAGCTGCTAAAAACATTCAGTACTTC
TRBD1	NA	TRBV7-3	TRBJ2-7	CASSPGTGINEQYF	TGTGCCAGCAGTCCTGGGACAGGGATCAACGAGCAGTACTTC
NA	few	TRBV9	TRBJ1-5	CASSVGGLEPQHF	TGTGCCAGCAGCGTAGGGGGCTTGGAGCCCCAGCATTTT
NA	once	TRBV2	TRBJ2-1	CASSRAPAGSYNEQFF	TGTGCCAGCAGTCGGGCGCCTGCGGGCTCCTACAATGAGCAGTTCTTC
NA	NA	TRBV25-1	TRBJ2-5	CASSDLTGPETQYF	TGTGCCAGCAGTGACCTCACAGGGCCAGAGACCCAGTACTTC
NA	medium-sized	TRBV5-1	TRBJ2-3	CASIQGRHGTTDTQYF	TGCGCCAGCATCCAGGGGCGTCATGGGACCACAGATACGCAGTATTTT
TRBD1	NA	TRBV3-1/TRBV3-2	TRBJ2-1	CASSQRTGMNEQFF	TGTGCCAGCAGCCAGAGGACAGGGATGAATGAGCAGTTCTTC
NA	NA	TRBV27	TRBJ2-4	CATSDRFSKNIQYF	TGTGCCACTTCGGACAGATTTTCCAAAAACATTCAGTACTTC
NA	NA	TRBV5-1	TRBJ2-7	CASSRAPLGRGYEQYF	TGCGCCAGCAGCCGCGCCCCCCTAGGAAGGGGTTACGAGCAGTACTTC
NA	NA	TRBV7-6	TRBJ2-4	CASSLPGGQEDIQYF	TGTGCCAGCAGCCTCCCTGGGGGCCAGGAGGACATTCAGTACTTC